The rows below give T cell receptor beta chains drawn from one sample of a study of blood T cell repertoires in COVID-19. Assay used: immunoSEQ multiplex PCR; TCRdb lists only in-frame clones, some missing. Here the sample spans 100,000 or so clones, about 83% being singletons. Sequences were obtained from peripheral blood. Receptors were obtained from a man in his 70s with active or convalescent COVID-19. Both conserved end residues are part of each CDR3. Fields, in order: D gene, J gene, V gene, clone size, CDR3 protein, CDR3 DNA. D genes are given only for firm matches. Clone sizes are given selectively: once, few, many, or a class where the clone is expanded.

d_gene: TRBD1
j_gene: TRBJ1-6
v_gene: TRBV27
abundance: NA
CDR3aa: CASSSDRGASPLHF
CDR3nt: TGTGCCAGCAGCTCCGACAGGGGCGCTTCACCCCTCCACTTT

d_gene: NA
j_gene: TRBJ2-7
v_gene: TRBV5-1
abundance: NA
CDR3aa: CASSNRGPSSYEQYF
CDR3nt: TGCGCCAGCAGCAATAGGGGCCCTAGCTCCTACGAGCAGTACTTC

d_gene: NA
j_gene: TRBJ1-1
v_gene: TRBV7-2
abundance: NA
CDR3aa: CASSLEGTNTEAFF
CDR3nt: TGTGCCAGCAGCTTGGAGGGGACCAACACTGAAGCTTTCTTT

d_gene: TRBD1
j_gene: TRBJ2-7
v_gene: TRBV30
abundance: NA
CDR3aa: CAWDGDSSYEQYF
CDR3nt: TGTGCCTGGGACGGGGACAGTTCCTACGAGCAGTACTTC

d_gene: NA
j_gene: TRBJ2-2
v_gene: TRBV27
abundance: NA
CDR3aa: CASSLAMNTGELFF
CDR3nt: TGTGCCAGCAGTTTAGCGATGAACACCGGGGAGCTGTTTTTT

d_gene: NA
j_gene: TRBJ1-1
v_gene: TRBV4-2
abundance: NA
CDR3aa: CASSQEQGGSTEAFF
CDR3nt: TGTGCCAGCAGCCAAGAACAGGGCGGGAGCACTGAAGCTTTCTTT

d_gene: TRBD1
j_gene: TRBJ2-2
v_gene: TRBV4-2
abundance: NA
CDR3aa: CASSQARTGHSGELFF
CDR3nt: TGTGCCAGCAGCCAAGCCCGGACAGGGCATTCCGGGGAGCTGTTTTTT

d_gene: NA
j_gene: TRBJ2-7
v_gene: TRBV19
abundance: NA
CDR3aa: CAIRRDSDYEQYF
CDR3nt: TGTGCCATCCGCCGGGACTCTGACTACGAGCAGTACTTC

d_gene: TRBD2
j_gene: TRBJ2-3
v_gene: TRBV7-2
abundance: NA
CDR3aa: CASSLAWRGGDTQYF
CDR3nt: TGTGCCAGCAGCTTAGCGTGGCGGGGAGGGGATACGCAGTATTTT

d_gene: NA
j_gene: TRBJ2-1
v_gene: TRBV7-2
abundance: NA
CDR3aa: CASSLALVPNEQFF
CDR3nt: TGTGCCAGCAGCTTAGCTCTAGTCCCCAATGAGCAGTTCTTC

d_gene: NA
j_gene: TRBJ2-3
v_gene: TRBV28
abundance: NA
CDR3aa: CASSFISGTDTQYF
CDR3nt: TGTGCCAGCAGTTTTATATCCGGCACAGATACGCAGTATTTT

d_gene: NA
j_gene: TRBJ2-5
v_gene: TRBV6-5
abundance: NA
CDR3aa: CASSYARGVETQYF
CDR3nt: TGTGCCAGCAGTTACGCGCGGGGAGTCGAGACCCAGTACTTC

d_gene: TRBD1
j_gene: TRBJ2-7
v_gene: TRBV7-8
abundance: NA
CDR3aa: CASSGDRWPYEQYF
CDR3nt: TGTGCCAGCAGCGGGGACAGGTGGCCCTACGAGCAGTACTTC

d_gene: TRBD1
j_gene: TRBJ2-7
v_gene: TRBV7-2
abundance: NA
CDR3aa: CASSLGRGQTYEQYF
CDR3nt: TGTGCCAGCAGCTTAGGTCGGGGACAGACCTACGAGCAGTACTTC

d_gene: TRBD1
j_gene: TRBJ1-1
v_gene: TRBV14
abundance: NA
CDR3aa: CASSQAGTGRTEAFF
CDR3nt: TGTGCCAGCAGCCAAGCAGGGACAGGGAGGACCGAAGCTTTCTTT

d_gene: TRBD1
j_gene: TRBJ1-2
v_gene: TRBV5-1
abundance: NA
CDR3aa: CASSLGPTGIGYGYTF
CDR3nt: TGCGCCAGCAGCTTGGGACCGACAGGGATTGGCTATGGCTACACCTTC

d_gene: NA
j_gene: TRBJ1-1
v_gene: TRBV19
abundance: NA
CDR3aa: CASSIGRVSQNTEAFF
CDR3nt: TGTGCCAGTAGTATTGGTCGGGTCTCCCAGAACACTGAAGCTTTCTTT

d_gene: NA
j_gene: TRBJ1-2
v_gene: TRBV5-1
abundance: NA
CDR3aa: CASSSRGGRVYGYTF
CDR3nt: TGCGCCAGCAGCTCCCGGGGGGGTCGCGTCTATGGCTACACCTTC

d_gene: NA
j_gene: TRBJ2-6
v_gene: TRBV5-1
abundance: NA
CDR3aa: CASSEVVGSGANVLTF
CDR3nt: TGCGCCAGCAGCGAGGTGGTTGGCTCTGGGGCCAACGTCCTGACTTTC

d_gene: TRBD2
j_gene: TRBJ2-1
v_gene: TRBV6-4
abundance: NA
CDR3aa: CASSVERGQNEQFF
CDR3nt: TGTGCCAGCAGTGTTGAGCGGGGTCAGAATGAGCAGTTCTTC

d_gene: TRBD2
j_gene: TRBJ2-1
v_gene: TRBV28
abundance: few
CDR3aa: CASRTSGGEQFF
CDR3nt: TGTGCCAGCAGGACTAGCGGGGGCGAGCAGTTCTTC

d_gene: TRBD2
j_gene: TRBJ2-5
v_gene: TRBV30
abundance: few
CDR3aa: CAWNRVAGDGETQYF
CDR3nt: TGTGCCTGGAATAGGGTAGCGGGGGACGGGGAGACCCAGTACTTC

d_gene: TRBD1
j_gene: TRBJ1-6
v_gene: TRBV28
abundance: few
CDR3aa: CASRTNAGQGANSPLHF
CDR3nt: TGTGCCAGCAGAACAAACGCCGGACAGGGGGCCAACTCACCCCTCCACTTT

d_gene: TRBD1
j_gene: TRBJ1-1
v_gene: TRBV18
abundance: few
CDR3aa: CASSVTGGAYTEAFF
CDR3nt: TGTGCCAGCTCAGTGACAGGGGGCGCGTATACTGAAGCTTTCTTT

d_gene: NA
j_gene: TRBJ2-7
v_gene: TRBV18
abundance: NA
CDR3aa: CASSPRTGGSLEQYF
CDR3nt: TGTGCCAGCTCACCAAGAACGGGGGGCTCCCTCGAGCAGTACTTC

d_gene: NA
j_gene: TRBJ1-5
v_gene: TRBV7-2
abundance: NA
CDR3aa: CASSLAGFNQPQHF
CDR3nt: TGTGCCAGCAGCTTAGCGGGCTTCAATCAGCCCCAGCATTTT

d_gene: NA
j_gene: TRBJ1-4
v_gene: TRBV7-2
abundance: NA
CDR3aa: CASSLVRTGYGEKLFF
CDR3nt: TGTGCCAGCAGCTTAGTTAGAACAGGGTATGGGGAAAAACTGTTTTTT

d_gene: NA
j_gene: TRBJ1-2
v_gene: TRBV7-2
abundance: few
CDR3aa: CASSLGPGNYGYTF
CDR3nt: TGTGCCAGCAGCTTAGGGCCGGGAAACTATGGCTACACCTTC

d_gene: TRBD2
j_gene: TRBJ2-3
v_gene: TRBV11-2
abundance: NA
CDR3aa: CASSLSLAGGQDTQYF
CDR3nt: TGTGCCAGCAGCTTATCGCTAGCGGGGGGGCAGGATACGCAGTATTTT

d_gene: NA
j_gene: TRBJ1-2
v_gene: TRBV6-1
abundance: once
CDR3aa: CASSDRAPSNYGYTF
CDR3nt: TGTGCCAGCAGTGACAGGGCTCCTTCTAACTATGGCTACACCTTC

d_gene: NA
j_gene: TRBJ1-2
v_gene: TRBV6-6
abundance: few
CDR3aa: CASTGGTDYGYTF
CDR3nt: TGTGCCAGCACCGGGGGGACCGACTATGGCTACACCTTC

d_gene: NA
j_gene: TRBJ2-1
v_gene: TRBV7-2
abundance: NA
CDR3aa: CASSLDGGLSGYDEQFF
CDR3nt: TGTGCCAGCAGCTTAGATGGCGGTTTGTCGGGGTACGATGAGCAGTTCTTC

d_gene: NA
j_gene: TRBJ2-2
v_gene: TRBV2
abundance: NA
CDR3aa: CASLARGETGRGELFF
CDR3nt: TGTGCCAGCCTGGCGAGGGGAGAGACAGGTCGCGGGGAGCTGTTTTTT

d_gene: TRBD2
j_gene: TRBJ2-1
v_gene: TRBV5-1
abundance: NA
CDR3aa: CASGRTSGGLGNEQFF
CDR3nt: TGCGCCAGCGGCCGGACTAGCGGGGGGCTCGGCAATGAGCAGTTCTTC

d_gene: NA
j_gene: TRBJ2-1
v_gene: TRBV29-1
abundance: NA
CDR3aa: CSVVSQTSGEQFF
CDR3nt: TGCAGCGTTGTATCTCAGACTAGTGGTGAGCAGTTCTTC

d_gene: NA
j_gene: TRBJ2-7
v_gene: TRBV3-1/TRBV3-2
abundance: NA
CDR3aa: CASSQVPGAYEQYF
CDR3nt: TGTGCCAGCAGCCAAGTCCCGGGGGCCTACGAGCAGTACTTC

d_gene: NA
j_gene: TRBJ1-5
v_gene: TRBV28
abundance: NA
CDR3aa: CASSPGGYNQPQHF
CDR3nt: TGTGCCAGCAGCCCCGGCGGGTACAATCAGCCCCAGCATTTT

d_gene: TRBD1
j_gene: TRBJ1-1
v_gene: TRBV23-1
abundance: NA
CDR3aa: CASSRQGTEAFF
CDR3nt: TGCGCCAGCAGTCGACAGGGGACTGAAGCTTTCTTT

d_gene: TRBD2
j_gene: TRBJ2-3
v_gene: TRBV2
abundance: NA
CDR3aa: CASRMGWAGVADTQYF
CDR3nt: TGTGCCAGCAGGATGGGTTGGGCGGGGGTGGCAGATACGCAGTATTTT

d_gene: NA
j_gene: TRBJ2-1
v_gene: TRBV6-5
abundance: NA
CDR3aa: CASSYVNRSPFSEQFF
CDR3nt: TGTGCCAGCAGTTACGTCAACAGGTCCCCCTTCAGTGAGCAGTTCTTC

d_gene: NA
j_gene: TRBJ2-3
v_gene: TRBV7-2
abundance: NA
CDR3aa: CASSLKRHSDTQYF
CDR3nt: TGTGCCAGCAGCTTGAAACGACACTCAGATACGCAGTATTTT

d_gene: TRBD1
j_gene: TRBJ1-6
v_gene: TRBV5-1
abundance: NA
CDR3aa: CASSLVYGQGNSPLHF
CDR3nt: TGCGCCAGCAGCTTGGTTTACGGACAGGGTAATTCACCCCTCCACTTT

d_gene: TRBD1
j_gene: TRBJ2-7
v_gene: TRBV29-1
abundance: NA
CDR3aa: CSVEEVQGGSEQYF
CDR3nt: TGCAGCGTTGAAGAGGTACAGGGGGGTAGCGAGCAGTACTTC

d_gene: NA
j_gene: TRBJ2-3
v_gene: TRBV27
abundance: NA
CDR3aa: CASSLQVSTDTQYF
CDR3nt: TGTGCCAGCAGTTTACAGGTTAGCACAGATACGCAGTATTTT

d_gene: NA
j_gene: TRBJ1-2
v_gene: TRBV5-1
abundance: NA
CDR3aa: CASSTPTGYGYTF
CDR3nt: TGCGCCAGCAGCACTCCGACAGGCTATGGCTACACCTTC

d_gene: TRBD2
j_gene: TRBJ2-3
v_gene: TRBV7-2
abundance: NA
CDR3aa: CASSFGLETDTQYF
CDR3nt: TGTGCCAGCAGCTTTGGACTAGAGACAGATACGCAGTATTTT

d_gene: NA
j_gene: TRBJ2-2
v_gene: TRBV19
abundance: NA
CDR3aa: CASRFSGREVGELFF
CDR3nt: TGTGCCAGTAGATTTTCCGGCAGGGAGGTCGGGGAGCTGTTTTTT

d_gene: NA
j_gene: TRBJ1-1
v_gene: TRBV4-3
abundance: NA
CDR3aa: CASSRAQVNTEAFF
CDR3nt: TGCGCCAGCAGCCGCGCGCAGGTTAACACTGAAGCTTTCTTT

d_gene: NA
j_gene: TRBJ1-5
v_gene: TRBV28
abundance: NA
CDR3aa: CASRYTGEVNQPQHF
CDR3nt: TGTGCCAGCAGATACACGGGGGAGGTAAATCAGCCCCAGCATTTT

d_gene: NA
j_gene: TRBJ1-2
v_gene: TRBV20-1
abundance: NA
CDR3aa: CSASRQGYGYTF
CDR3nt: TGCAGTGCTAGTCGGCAGGGGTATGGCTACACCTTC

d_gene: TRBD2
j_gene: TRBJ2-2
v_gene: TRBV15
abundance: NA
CDR3aa: CATSRDRGTSGGRGTGELFF
CDR3nt: TGTGCCACCAGCAGGGATAGAGGGACTAGCGGGGGGCGCGGCACCGGGGAGCTGTTTTTT

d_gene: TRBD1
j_gene: TRBJ1-3
v_gene: TRBV7-9
abundance: NA
CDR3aa: CASHDRAGSGNTIYF
CDR3nt: TGTGCCAGCCACGACAGGGCGGGATCTGGAAACACCATATATTTT

d_gene: NA
j_gene: TRBJ1-5
v_gene: TRBV6-6
abundance: NA
CDR3aa: CASSYLSGQPQHF
CDR3nt: TGTGCCAGCAGTTACTTATCGGGTCAGCCCCAGCATTTT

d_gene: NA
j_gene: TRBJ2-2
v_gene: TRBV5-1
abundance: NA
CDR3aa: CASSLIGETTGELFF
CDR3nt: TGCGCCAGCAGCTTGATCGGGGAGACCACCGGGGAGCTGTTTTTT

d_gene: NA
j_gene: TRBJ2-2
v_gene: TRBV6-5
abundance: NA
CDR3aa: CASCHSGSGELFF
CDR3nt: TGTGCCAGCTGTCACAGCGGGTCCGGGGAGCTGTTTTTT